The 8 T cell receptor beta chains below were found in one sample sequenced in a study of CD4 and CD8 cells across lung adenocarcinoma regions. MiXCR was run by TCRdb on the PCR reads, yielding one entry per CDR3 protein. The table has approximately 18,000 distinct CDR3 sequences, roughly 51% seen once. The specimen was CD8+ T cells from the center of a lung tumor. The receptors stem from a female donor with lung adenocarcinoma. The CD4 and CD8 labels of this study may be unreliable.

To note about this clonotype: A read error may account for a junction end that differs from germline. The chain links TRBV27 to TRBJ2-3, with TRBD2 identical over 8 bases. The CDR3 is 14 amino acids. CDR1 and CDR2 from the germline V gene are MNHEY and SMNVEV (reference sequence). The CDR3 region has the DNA TGTGCGGGGAGCGGGGGCCCTAGCAAAGATACGCAGTATTTC. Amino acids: CAGSGGPSKDTQYF.

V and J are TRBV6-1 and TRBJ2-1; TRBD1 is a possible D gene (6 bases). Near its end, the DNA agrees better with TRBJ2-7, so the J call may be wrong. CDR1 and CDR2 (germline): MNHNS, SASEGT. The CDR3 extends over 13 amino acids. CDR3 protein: CASTPGVYYEQYF. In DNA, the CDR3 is TGTGCCAGCACTCCAGGGGTTTACTACGAGCAGTACTTC.

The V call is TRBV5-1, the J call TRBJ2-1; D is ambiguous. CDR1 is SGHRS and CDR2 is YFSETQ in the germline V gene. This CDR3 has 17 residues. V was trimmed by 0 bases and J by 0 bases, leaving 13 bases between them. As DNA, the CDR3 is TGCGCCAGCAGCTTGGGGACGCCCCAGAGCTCCTACAATGAGCAGTTCTTC. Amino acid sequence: CASSLGTPQSSYNEQFF.

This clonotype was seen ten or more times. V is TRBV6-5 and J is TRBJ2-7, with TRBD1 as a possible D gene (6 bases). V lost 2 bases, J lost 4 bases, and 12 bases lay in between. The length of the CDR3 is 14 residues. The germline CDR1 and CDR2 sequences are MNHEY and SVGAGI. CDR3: CASSYASQGYEQYF. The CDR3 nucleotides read TGTGCCAGCAGTTACGCCAGCCAGGGGTACGAGCAGTACTTC.

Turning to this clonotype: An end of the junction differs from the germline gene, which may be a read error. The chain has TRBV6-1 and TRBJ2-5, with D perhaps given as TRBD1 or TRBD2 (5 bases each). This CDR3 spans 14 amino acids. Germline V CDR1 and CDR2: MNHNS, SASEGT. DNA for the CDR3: TGTGCCAGCATCGGGACCAGGACCACAGAGACGCAGTACTTT. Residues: CASIGTRTTETQYF.

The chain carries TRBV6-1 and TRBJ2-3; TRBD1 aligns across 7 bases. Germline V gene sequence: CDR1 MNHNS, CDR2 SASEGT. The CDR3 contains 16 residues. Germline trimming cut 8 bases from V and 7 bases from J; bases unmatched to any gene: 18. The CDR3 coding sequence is TGTGCCAGCTCCGAGGGGGCCGTTTTTCTGGTGCATACGCAGTATTTT. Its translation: CASSEGAVFLVHTQYF.

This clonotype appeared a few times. CDR3: CASRDSGTGTYEQYV. Written as DNA, the CDR3 is TGTGCCAGCAGGGATTCCGGGACAGGGACGTACGAGCAGTACGTC. The chain uses TRBV6-1 and TRBJ2-1; 9 bases match TRBD1. TRBJ2-7 explains the end of the DNA better; the J call may be wrong. The germline CDR1 and CDR2 sequences are MNHNS and SASEGT. CDR3 length equals 15 residues.

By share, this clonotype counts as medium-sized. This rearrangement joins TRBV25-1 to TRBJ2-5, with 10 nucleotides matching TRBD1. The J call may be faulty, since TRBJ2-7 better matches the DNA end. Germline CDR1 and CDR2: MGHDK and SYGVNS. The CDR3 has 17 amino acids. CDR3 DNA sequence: TGTGCCAGCAGTGAATTAGTGACAGGGGGCCGATCATACGAGCAGTACTTC. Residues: CASSELVTGGRSYEQYF.